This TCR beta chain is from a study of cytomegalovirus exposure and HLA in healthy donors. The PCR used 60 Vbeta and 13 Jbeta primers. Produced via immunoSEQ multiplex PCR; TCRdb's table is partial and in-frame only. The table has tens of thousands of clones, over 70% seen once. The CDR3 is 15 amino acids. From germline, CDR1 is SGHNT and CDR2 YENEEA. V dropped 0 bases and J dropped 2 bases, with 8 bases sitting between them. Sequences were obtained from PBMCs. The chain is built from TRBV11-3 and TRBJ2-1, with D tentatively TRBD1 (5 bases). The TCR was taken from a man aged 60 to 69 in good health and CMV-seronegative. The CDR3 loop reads CASSLDRQPYNEQFF. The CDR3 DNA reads TGTGCCAGCAGCTTAGATCGACAGCCCTACAATGAGCAGTTCTTC.